What follows are 10 T cell receptor beta chains derived from one specimen sequenced in a study of vaccination and CD4 T cells after COVID-19. The sample's treatment: approximately nine-day PBMC culture with coronavirus spike peptide pools or control peptides (ViraFEST assay). CD4+ T cells that had been cultured provided DNA sequenced with the Oncomine TCR Beta short-read assay. MiXCR, applied by TCRdb to the PCR reads, yields one record per CDR3 protein. The data contain more than 15,000 distinct CDR3 sequences, about 44% of them singletons. These receptors have no identified antigens. The sample in question was CD4+ T cells from blood, cultured in vitro, obtained before SARS-CoV-2 vaccination. All receptors derive from a human donor who had recovered from COVID-19.

The V and J genes are TRBV6-5 and TRBJ1-2; 8 bases line up with TRBD1. This CDR3 comprises 17 residues. Germline V gene sequence: CDR1 MNHEY, CDR2 SVGAGI. J was trimmed by 5 bases and V by 4 bases; bases with no gene match: 15. CDR3 residues: CASSSTARGRPVYGYTF. The CDR3 coding sequence is TGTGCCAGCAGTTCAACGGCCAGGGGGCGACCTGTTTATGGCTACACCTTC.

The sample holds a few counts of this clonotype. The chain carries TRBV6-1 and TRBJ1-2, with 9 bases fitting TRBD1. There are 15 residues in the CDR3. The germline V gene has CDR1 MNHNS and CDR2 SASEGT. The ends lost 6 bases at V and 7 bases at J; junction bases unmatched: 12. The CDR3 coding sequence is TGTGCCAGCAGCAAATCCGGGACAGGGTTAAGTGGCTACACCTTC. Its translation is CASSKSGTGLSGYTF.

The chain links TRBV6-5 to TRBJ1-2; 7 nucleotides line up with TRBD1. The trim removed 4 bases at V and 4 bases at J, leaving 9 bases unmatched. Germline V gene sequence: CDR1 MNHEY, CDR2 SVGAGI. This CDR3 region has 15 residues. The CDR3, as DNA: TGTGCCAGCAGTTCCCCGGGACAGACTATCTATGGCTACACCTTC. The encoded protein is CASSSPGQTIYGYTF.

The rearrangement uses TRBV7-9 and TRBJ1-5; D is ambiguous. Germline assignment: CDR1 SEHNR and CDR2 FQNEAQ (reference sequence). V was trimmed by 0 bases and J by 5 bases, leaving 5 bases between them. There are 13 residues in the CDR3. The CDR3 sequence: CASSLARDQPQHF. CDR3 nucleotides: TGTGCCAGCAGCTTAGCGAGGGATCAGCCCCAGCATTTT.

This rearrangement joins TRBV7-2 to TRBJ2-2, with TRBD2 matching over 13 bases. CDR1 is SGHTA and CDR2 is FQGNSA in the germline V gene. V lost 5 bases, J lost 1 base, and 7 bases stayed unmatched. The length of the CDR3 is 18 residues. The CDR3 loop is CASSPRLAGGRNTGELFF. DNA for the CDR3: TGTGCCAGCAGCCCAAGACTAGCGGGGGGCAGGAACACCGGGGAGCTGTTTTTT.

This clonotype was counted only a few times. The chain employs TRBV30 and TRBJ1-1; a possible D gene is TRBD1 (5 bases). Germline V gene data show CDR1 as GTSNPN and CDR2 as SVGIG (reference sequence). The V end was cut by 5 bases, the J end by 4 bases, with 14 bases between. CDR3 length equals 13 residues. The CDR3 nucleotides are TGTGCCTGGTCCAGGGCTCAACTCACTGAAGCTTTCTTT. Its translation is CAWSRAQLTEAFF.

This chain links TRBV6-2 or TRBV6-3 with TRBJ1-1; D is unclear. The germline V gene has CDR1 MNHEY and CDR2 SVGEGT. The germline V and J ends were trimmed by 7 bases and 0 bases, with 9 bases remaining between them. The CDR3 is 13 amino acids. The CDR3 nucleotides read TGTGCCAGCATTGACGGGCTGAACACTGAAGCTTTCTTT. Encoded protein: CASIDGLNTEAFF.

In its sample, this clonotype was seen a few times. V is TRBV19 and J is TRBJ2-2, with 10 bases matching TRBD1. The ends lost 6 bases at V and 3 bases at J; junction bases unmatched: 4. The CDR3 loop spans 15 amino acids. CDR1 LNHDA and CDR2 SQIVND come from the germline V gene (reference sequence). The CDR3 loop reads CASRKGQGYTGELFF. In DNA form, the CDR3 reads TGTGCCAGTAGGAAGGGACAGGGGTACACCGGGGAGCTGTTTTTT. Combining the CDR3 with reference TRBV19 and TRBJ2-2 gives the whole variable domain DGGITQSPKYLFRKEGQNVTLSCEQNLNHDAMYWYRQDPGQGLRLIYYSQIVNDFQKGDIAEGYSVSREKKESFPLTVTSAQKNPTAFYLCASRKGQGYTGELFFGEGSRLTVL.

This rearrangement joins TRBV28 to TRBJ1-3; no firm D call. The CDR3 length is 13 residues. Germline V lookup: CDR1 MDHEN, CDR2 SYDVKM. V lost 7 bases, J lost 8 bases, and 15 bases lay in between. CDR3 in amino acids: CASNSIDGDTIYF. CDR3 bases: TGTGCCAGCAATTCGATCGACGGGGACACCATATATTTT.

This rearrangement joins TRBV28 to TRBJ1-1, with D hard to call. Trimming left V 4 bases short and J 10 bases short, with 19 bases between. This CDR3 region has 14 residues. CDR1 MDHEN and CDR2 SYDVKM come from the germline V gene. In DNA form, the CDR3 reads TGTGCCAGCAGTTCTGCCCCCTCGTCAATGGGAGCTTTCTTT. Translating gives CASSSAPSSMGAFF. The variable domain in full, completed from reference TRBV28 and TRBJ1-1, reads DVKVTQSSRYLVKRTGEKVFLECVQDMDHENMFWYRQDPGLGLRLIYFSYDVKMKEKGDIPEGYSVSREKKERFSLILESASTNQTSMYLCASSSAPSSMGAFFGQGTRLTVV.